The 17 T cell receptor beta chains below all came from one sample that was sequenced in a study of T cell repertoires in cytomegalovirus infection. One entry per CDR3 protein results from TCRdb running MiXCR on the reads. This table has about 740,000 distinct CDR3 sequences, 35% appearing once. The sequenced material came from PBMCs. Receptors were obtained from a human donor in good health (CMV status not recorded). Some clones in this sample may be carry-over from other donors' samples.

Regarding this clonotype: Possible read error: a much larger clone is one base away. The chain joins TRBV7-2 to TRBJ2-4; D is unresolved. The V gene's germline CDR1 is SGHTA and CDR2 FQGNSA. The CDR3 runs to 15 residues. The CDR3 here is CASILESGSPGIQYF. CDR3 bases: TGTGCCAGCATCTTAGAGTCGGGCAGCCCAGGCATTCAGTACTTC. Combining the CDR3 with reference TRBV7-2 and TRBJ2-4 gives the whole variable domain GAGVSQSPSNKVTEKGKDVELRCDPISGHTALYWYRQSLGQGLEFLIYFQGNSAPDKSGLPSDRFSAERTGGSVSTLTIQRTQQEDSAVYLCASILESGSPGIQYFGAGTRLSVL.

CDR3 protein: CSAGTSGGYEQYF. The DNA of the CDR3 is TGCAGTGCTGGTACTAGCGGAGGTTACGAGCAGTACTTC. The genes are TRBV20-1 and TRBJ2-7, with 8 bases matching TRBD2. Per the germline V gene, CDR1 is DFQATT and CDR2 is SNEGSKA (reference sequence). Losses at the gene ends were 5 bases for V and 4 bases for J; bases not matched to a gene: 7. The CDR3 is 13 residues long.

CDR3 loop: CASSPGPDPYEQYF. Written as DNA, the CDR3 is TGTGCCAGTAGTCCGGGACCGGACCCCTACGAGCAGTACTTC. The chain uses TRBV19 and TRBJ2-7; the D call may be TRBD1 or TRBD2 (5 bases each). The ends were cut back, 5 bases at V and 2 bases at J, with 13 bases in the middle. This CDR3 is 14 amino acids long. The germline V gene encodes CDR1 LNHDA and CDR2 SQIVND (reference sequence).

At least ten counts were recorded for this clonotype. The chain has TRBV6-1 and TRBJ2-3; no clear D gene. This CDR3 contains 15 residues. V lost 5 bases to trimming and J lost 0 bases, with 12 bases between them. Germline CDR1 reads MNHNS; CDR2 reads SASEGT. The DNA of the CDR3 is TGTGCCAGCAGTTTTAAAATAGCTAGCACAGATACGCAGTATTTT. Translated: CASSFKIASTDTQYF.

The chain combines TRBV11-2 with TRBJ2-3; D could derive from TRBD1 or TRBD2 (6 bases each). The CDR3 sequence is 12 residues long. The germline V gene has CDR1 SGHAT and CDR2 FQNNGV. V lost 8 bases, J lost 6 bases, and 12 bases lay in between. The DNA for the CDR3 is TGTGCCAGCGGTGGGGGGCTGGATACGCAGTATTTT. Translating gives CASGGGLDTQYF.

Written as DNA, the CDR3 is TGTGCCAGCAGTTCCTTAGCGGGAGGGCCGGAGACCCAGTACTTC. Its translation: CASSSLAGGPETQYF. The rearrangement joins TRBV27 to TRBJ2-5; 11 bases line up with TRBD2. CDR1 is MNHEY and CDR2 is SMNVEV in the germline V gene (reference sequence). The length of the CDR3 is 15 residues. Trimming removed 4 bases from V and 5 bases from J; junction bases left unmatched: 6.

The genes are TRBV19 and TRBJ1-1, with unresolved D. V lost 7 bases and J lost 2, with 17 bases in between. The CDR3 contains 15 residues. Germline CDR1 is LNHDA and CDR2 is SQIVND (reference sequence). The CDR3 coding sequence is TGTGCCAGTATTATCCTTTGGCTCCGAAACACTGAAGCTTTCTTT. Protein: CASIILWLRNTEAFF.

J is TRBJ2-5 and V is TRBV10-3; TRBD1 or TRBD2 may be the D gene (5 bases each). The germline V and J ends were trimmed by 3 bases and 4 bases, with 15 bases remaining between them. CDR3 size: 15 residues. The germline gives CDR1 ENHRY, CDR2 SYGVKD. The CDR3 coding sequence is TGTGCCATCAGTGATTCTGGGGGAATGAGAGAGACCCAGTACTTC. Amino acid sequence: CAISDSGGMRETQYF.

The CDR3: CASSFYRPVGGEKLFF. The CDR3 DNA reads TGTGCCAGCAGTTTCTACCGACCAGTTGGGGGGGAAAAACTGTTTTTT. This sequence joins TRBV12-3 or TRBV12-4 and TRBJ1-4; perhaps TRBD1 as D (5 bases). This CDR3 has 16 residues. V lost 3 bases, J lost 8 bases, and 19 bases lay in between.

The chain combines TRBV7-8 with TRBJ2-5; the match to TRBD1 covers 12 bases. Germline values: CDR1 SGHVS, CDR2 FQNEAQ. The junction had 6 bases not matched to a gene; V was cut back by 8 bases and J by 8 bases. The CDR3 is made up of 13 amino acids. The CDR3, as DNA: TGTGCCAGCGGGACAGGGGGCAGGGATACCCAGTACTTC. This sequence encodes CASGTGGRDTQYF.

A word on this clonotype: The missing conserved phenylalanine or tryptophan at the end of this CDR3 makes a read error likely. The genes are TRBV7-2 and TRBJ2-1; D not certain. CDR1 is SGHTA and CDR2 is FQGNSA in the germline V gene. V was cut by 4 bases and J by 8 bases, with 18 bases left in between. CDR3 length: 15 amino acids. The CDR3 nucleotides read TGTGCCAGCAGCTACGGAGCATTACTGCCTGATGAGCAGTTCTTA. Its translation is CASSYGALLPDEQFL.

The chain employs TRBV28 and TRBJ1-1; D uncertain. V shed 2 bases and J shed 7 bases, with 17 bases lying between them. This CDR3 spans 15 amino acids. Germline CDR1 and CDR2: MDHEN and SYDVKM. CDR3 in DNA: TGTGCCAGCAGTTTAGGCGGAGGCCCTATAAGTGAAGCTTTCTTT. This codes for CASSLGGGPISEAFF.

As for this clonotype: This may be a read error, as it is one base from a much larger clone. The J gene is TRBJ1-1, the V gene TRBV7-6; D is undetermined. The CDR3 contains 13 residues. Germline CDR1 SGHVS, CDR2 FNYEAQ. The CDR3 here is CASSLMGNTDAFF. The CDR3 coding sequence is TGTGCCAGCAGCTTAATGGGGAACACTGATGCTTTCTTT.

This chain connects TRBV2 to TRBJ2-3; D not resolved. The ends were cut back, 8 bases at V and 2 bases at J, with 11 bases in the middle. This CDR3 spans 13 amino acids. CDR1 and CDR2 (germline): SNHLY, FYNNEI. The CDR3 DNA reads TGTGCCAGCGGTAGGGCCAACACAGATACGCAGTATTTT. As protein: CASGRANTDTQYF.

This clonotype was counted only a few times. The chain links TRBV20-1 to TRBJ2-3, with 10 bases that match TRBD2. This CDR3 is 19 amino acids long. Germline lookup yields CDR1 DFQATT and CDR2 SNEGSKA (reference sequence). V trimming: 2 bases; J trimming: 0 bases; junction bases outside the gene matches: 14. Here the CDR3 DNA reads TGCAGTGCTAGACCCTACGCGAGCGGGGGGGATGTTAGCACAGATACGCAGTATTTT. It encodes CSARPYASGGDVSTDTQYF.

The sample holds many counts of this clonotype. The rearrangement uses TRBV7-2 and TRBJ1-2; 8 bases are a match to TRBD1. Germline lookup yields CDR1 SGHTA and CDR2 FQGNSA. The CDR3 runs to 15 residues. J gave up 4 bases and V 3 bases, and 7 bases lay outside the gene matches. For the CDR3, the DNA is TGTGCCAGCAGCTTTCCGGACAGGGCGGGCTATGGCTACACCTTC. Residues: CASSFPDRAGYGYTF.

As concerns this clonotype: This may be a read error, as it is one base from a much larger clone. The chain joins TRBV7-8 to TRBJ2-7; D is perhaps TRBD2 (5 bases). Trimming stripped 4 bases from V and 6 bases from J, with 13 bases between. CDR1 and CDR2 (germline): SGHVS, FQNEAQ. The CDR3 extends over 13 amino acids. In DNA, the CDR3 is TGTGCCAGCAGCTCGGACTCGAGGGTCGAGCAGTACTTC. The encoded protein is CASSSDSRVEQYF.